The 28 T cell receptor beta chains given below trace back to one sample, sequenced in a study of control samples from healthy donors and cancer patients. Profiled with immunoSEQ multiplex PCR; TCRdb holds only in-frame clones, not every one. The table includes some 140,000 clones, under 90% detected once. Source material: PBMCs. These receptors originate from a man aged 45-65 years with head and neck cancer.

V is TRBV27 and J is TRBJ1-2, with 7 bases aligning to TRBD1. With 6 bases clipped from V and 10 bases from J, the junction kept 8 bases outside the gene matches. Germline assignment: CDR1 MNHEY and CDR2 SMNVEV (reference sequence). The CDR3 has 12 amino acids. The CDR3 DNA sequence: TGTGCCAGCAGCCTCAGGGGGATTTTCTACACCTTC. Protein sequence: CASSLRGIFYTF.

The rearrangement uses TRBV30 and TRBJ1-1; D remains unclear. Trimming took 0 bases from V and 0 from J, leaving 2 bases between them. CDR3 length equals 12 residues. Germline lookup yields CDR1 GTSNPN and CDR2 SVGIG (reference sequence). This CDR3 is CAWSVMNTEAFF. As DNA, the CDR3 is TGTGCCTGGAGTGTAATGAACACTGAAGCTTTCTTT.

This chain's CDR3 is CASSADRTGNTGELFF. Here the CDR3 DNA reads TGTGCCAGCAGTGCCGACCGGACGGGGAACACCGGGGAGCTGTTTTTT. The genes are TRBV2 and TRBJ2-2, with D unresolved. Germline V gene data show CDR1 as SNHLY and CDR2 as FYNNEI. V was pared by 4 bases and J by 1 base, with 13 bases between. This CDR3 is built from 16 residues.

The chain joins TRBV9 to TRBJ1-1; D ambiguous. There are 14 residues in the CDR3. Germline V lookup: CDR1 SGDLS, CDR2 YYNGEE. Trimming removed 1 base at V and 1 base at J, with 8 bases between. CDR3 bases: TGTGCCAGCAGCGTACAGGAGGCGAACACTGAAGCTTTCTTT. Translation gives CASSVQEANTEAFF.

V is TRBV5-5 and J is TRBJ2-1; TRBD2 is a possible D gene (6 bases). This CDR3 region has 14 residues. The germline V gene encodes CDR1 SGHKS and CDR2 YYEKEE (reference sequence). Deletions cut 0 bases from V and 5 bases from J, with 9 bases between. CDR3 sequence (DNA): TGTGCCAGCAGCTTGGCCGGGGAGGACAATGAGCAGTTCTTC. This codes for CASSLAGEDNEQFF.

This clone was seen a single time. The rearrangement links TRBV12-3 or TRBV12-4 to TRBJ1-1; weak D call: TRBD1 (6 bases). The CDR3 contains 13 residues. V lost 5 bases and J 1 base, leaving 8 bases between the germline ends. The CDR3 sequence: CASSRGQNTEAFF. In DNA, the CDR3 is TGTGCCAGCAGTAGGGGACAGAACACTGAAGCTTTCTTT.

On this clone itself: Other nucleotide sequences in the sample specify the same CDR3. V is TRBV6-2 or TRBV6-3 and J is TRBJ2-2; the match to TRBD2 covers 9 bases. The CDR3 is made up of 19 amino acids. After removal of 5 bases from V and 6 bases from J, the junction contained 19 bases not matched to a gene. Germline V gene data show CDR1 as MNHEY and CDR2 as SVGEGT. DNA for the CDR3: TGTGCCAGCAGTGATCCCCCGGGTTATAGCGGGAGAGGTTCCGGGGAGCTGTTTTTT. Translated, it gives CASSDPPGYSGRGSGELFF.

The DNA for the CDR3 is TGTGCCAGCAGTACAGGGGGTCGAGAGACCCAGTACTTC. This codes for CASSTGGRETQYF. The chain employs TRBV6-5 and TRBJ2-5, with TRBD1 matching over 8 bases. The germline V gene encodes CDR1 MNHEY and CDR2 SVGAGI. The CDR3 runs to 13 residues. The junction had 3 bases not matched to a gene; V was cut back by 5 bases and J by 4 bases.

The V call is TRBV9, the J call TRBJ2-1; 8 nucleotides match TRBD2. The germline gives CDR1 SGDLS, CDR2 YYNGEE. V lost 3 bases, J lost 2 bases, and 4 bases stayed unmatched. This CDR3 is 15 amino acids long. CDR3 DNA: TGTGCCAGCAGCGCCATTAGCGGGACCTACAATGAGCAGTTCTTC. It specifies CASSAISGTYNEQFF.

The CDR3 DNA sequence: TGTGCCAGCAGTAATCTAGGGGACTACGAGCAGTACTTC. It translates to CASSNLGDYEQYF. This sequence joins TRBV6-6 and TRBJ2-7, with a weak D call TRBD1 (5 bases). This CDR3 spans 13 amino acids. The germline V and J ends were trimmed by 5 bases and 3 bases, with 11 bases remaining between them. Germline loops: CDR1 MNHNY, CDR2 SVGAGI (reference sequence).

This clone has only one observation. The CDR3 sequence is CASRFRDYYYEQYF. DNA of the CDR3: TGTGCCAGCAGGTTTCGGGACTACTACTACGAGCAGTACTTC. This chain uses TRBV7-2 with TRBJ2-7, with 7 bases identical to TRBD2. The CDR3 sequence is 14 residues long. CDR1 is SGHTA, CDR2 FQGNSA, per germline. The V gene end was trimmed by 6 bases and the J gene end by 3 bases; junction bases not matched to a gene: 8.

The chain has TRBV19 and TRBJ2-1; no firm D call. V shed 4 bases and J shed 0 bases, with 7 bases lying between them. The germline V gene encodes CDR1 LNHDA and CDR2 SQIVND (reference sequence). This CDR3 has 14 amino acids. CDR3 DNA sequence: TGTGCCAGTAGTACAGGTATCTCCTACAATGAGCAGTTCTTC. Translation: CASSTGISYNEQFF.

This CDR3 reads CASSLEGETQYF. The CDR3, as DNA: TGCGCCAGCAGCTTGGAAGGCGAGACCCAGTACTTC. The rearrangement links TRBV5-1 to TRBJ2-5; D unclear. The CDR3 loop spans 12 amino acids. Germline lookup yields CDR1 SGHRS and CDR2 YFSETQ. V lost 0 bases and J lost 5, with 5 bases in between.

The rearrangement links TRBV6-5 to TRBJ2-1, with 9 bases lining up with TRBD1. CDR3 length: 14 residues. V was clipped by 10 bases and J by 3 bases; unmatched bases: 7. Germline V gene data show CDR1 as MNHEY and CDR2 as SVGAGI. The CDR3: CATTRQGGYNEQFF. Here the CDR3 DNA reads TGTGCCACCACTCGACAGGGGGGCTACAATGAGCAGTTCTTC.

This clone was counted once. The chain has TRBV3-1 (or the pseudogene TRBV3-2) and TRBJ1-5; tentative D call: TRBD1 (6 bases). CDR1 and CDR2 from the germline V gene are LGHDT and YNNKEL (reference sequence). CDR3 length: 17 residues. V was trimmed by 2 bases and J by 1 base, leaving 15 bases between them. CDR3 sequence: CASSQSSGGASNQPQHF. The DNA of the CDR3 is TGTGCCAGCAGCCAATCCTCGGGGGGGGCGAGCAATCAGCCCCAGCATTTT.

The V and J genes are TRBV9 and TRBJ2-3, with unresolved D. Trimming removed 0 bases from V and 1 base from J, with 12 bases in between. This CDR3 contains 16 residues. Looked up from germline, CDR1 is SGDLS and CDR2 is YYNGEE. In DNA form, the CDR3 reads TGTGCCAGCAGCGTAGTGGGGTCCGGTGGCACAGATACGCAGTATTTT. It translates to CASSVVGSGGTDTQYF. Complete variable domain (other parts from reference TRBV9 and TRBJ2-3): DSGVTQTPKHLITATGQRVTLRCSPRSGDLSVYWYQQSLDQGLQFLIQYYNGEERAKGNILERFSAQQFPDLHSELNLSSLELGDSALYFCASSVVGSGGTDTQYFGPGTRLTVL.

V and J are TRBV19 and TRBJ2-2, with D perhaps matching TRBD1 (5 bases). The CDR3 extends over 13 amino acids. V lost 8 bases and J lost 7, with 14 bases in between. CDR1 and CDR2 from the germline V gene are LNHDA and SQIVND (reference sequence). CDR3 nucleotide sequence: TGTGCCAGTGGTCAGGGTTTACTCGGGGAGCTGTTTTTT. Its protein product is CASGQGLLGELFF.

The chain recombines TRBV28 with TRBJ2-1; 8 nucleotides match TRBD2. Germline assignment: CDR1 MDHEN and CDR2 SYDVKM. Trimming removed 4 bases from V and 7 bases from J; junction bases left unmatched: 9. The CDR3 covers 15 residues. CDR3 DNA sequence: TGTGCCAGCAGTTCCCCGGGAGGGCCCTCGAATGAGCAGTTCTTC. This translates into CASSSPGGPSNEQFF.

The V call is TRBV27, the J call TRBJ1-1; 10 positions match TRBD1. The CDR3 length is 14 residues. The germline CDR1 and CDR2 sequences are MNHEY and SMNVEV (reference sequence). Germline trimming cut 5 bases from V and 4 bases from J; bases unmatched to any gene: 4. CDR3: CASSLRDRGTEAFF. CDR3 coding DNA: TGTGCCAGCAGTCTGCGGGACAGGGGCACTGAAGCTTTCTTT.

The V and J genes are TRBV7-2 and TRBJ2-3, with D perhaps TRBD2 (6 bases). CDR1 is SGHTA, CDR2 FQGNSA, per germline. V lost 1 base and J lost 5, with 19 bases in between. CDR3 size: 17 residues. CDR3 in amino acids: CASSLGYAISGEDTQYF. In nucleotides, the CDR3 is TGTGCCAGCAGCTTAGGTTACGCGATTAGCGGAGAAGATACGCAGTATTTT.

This clone appeared a single time. This sample also contains other DNA sequences that code for the same CDR3. This chain links TRBV18 with TRBJ2-5, with 7 bases aligning to TRBD2. This CDR3 comprises 13 residues. V shed 3 bases and J 3 bases; nucleotides not matched to a gene: 1. Germline V lookup: CDR1 KGHSH, CDR2 LQKENI. CDR3 in amino acids: CASSPGGEETQYF. The CDR3 DNA sequence: TGTGCCAGCTCACCGGGAGGGGAAGAGACCCAGTACTTC.

This chain joins TRBV28 and TRBJ1-5, with TRBD1 matching 8 bases. With V trimmed by 4 bases and J by 2 bases, 19 bases remained unmatched. Per the germline V gene, CDR1 is MDHEN and CDR2 is SYDVKM. This CDR3 is 20 amino acids long. The CDR3 is CASSSPEDRVFFMGNQPQHF. CDR3 DNA: TGTGCCAGCAGTTCCCCGGAGGACAGGGTGTTTTTCATGGGCAATCAGCCCCAGCATTTT.

V usage is TRBV5-1 and J usage is TRBJ1-5; D is perhaps TRBD1 (6 bases). This CDR3 contains 13 residues. Trimming pared 5 bases from V and 4 bases from J, leaving 10 bases between. CDR1 is SGHRS and CDR2 is YFSETQ in the germline V gene. The CDR3 region has the DNA TGCGCCAGCAGTACCGGGACAAATCAGCCCCAGCATTTT. Its protein is CASSTGTNQPQHF.

The V and J genes are TRBV19 and TRBJ2-1; 11 bases are shared with TRBD1. Losses at the gene ends were 6 bases for V and 3 bases for J; bases not matched to a gene: 4. Germline loops: CDR1 LNHDA, CDR2 SQIVND (reference sequence). The CDR3 is 15 amino acids. CDR3 sequence reads: CASSRDRGFYNEQFF. The CDR3 nucleotides are TGTGCCAGTAGCAGGGACAGGGGGTTCTACAATGAGCAGTTCTTC.

V is TRBV5-4 and J is TRBJ2-3; 7 bases match TRBD2. V was pared by 0 bases and J by 2 bases, with 6 bases of the junction left unmatched. Germline CDR1 and CDR2: SGHNT and YYREEE (reference sequence). The CDR3 sequence is 16 residues long. The CDR3 here is CASSLAGGLDTDTQYF. CDR3 DNA sequence: TGTGCCAGCAGCTTGGCGGGGGGACTCGACACAGATACGCAGTATTTT.

The J gene is TRBJ1-1, the V gene TRBV10-3, with 8 bases aligning to TRBD1. The length of the CDR3 is 13 residues. After removal of 10 bases from V and 1 base from J, the junction contained 5 bases not matched to a gene. From germline, CDR1 is ENHRY and CDR2 SYGVKD. CDR3 protein: CATRGTGNTEAFF. The CDR3 DNA is TGTGCCACCAGGGGGACAGGGAACACTGAAGCTTTCTTT.

The CDR3 sequence is CASSIGRTEAFF. The CDR3, as DNA: TGTGCCAGCAGCATAGGGAGGACTGAAGCTTTCTTT. V usage is TRBV5-5 and J usage is TRBJ1-1; D gene ambiguous. The V end lost 4 bases, the J end lost 5 bases, and 9 bases lay between the germline ends. The CDR3 loop spans 12 amino acids. Germline lookup yields CDR1 SGHKS and CDR2 YYEKEE (reference sequence).

This sequence joins TRBV18 and TRBJ1-1; D call uncertain. The V end lost 2 bases, the J end lost 2 bases, and 12 bases lay between the germline ends. The CDR3 runs to 15 residues. CDR1 and CDR2 (germline): KGHSH, LQKENI. The CDR3 DNA reads TGTGCCAGCTCACCATTGGAGGGTTACAACACTGAAGCTTTCTTT. Amino acid sequence: CASSPLEGYNTEAFF.